This T cell receptor beta chain was recovered during a study of vaccination effects on CD4 cells after COVID-19. Culture lasted roughly 9 days before CD4+ T cell isolation. All vaccine recipients tested negative for nucleocapsid antibodies and had never contracted SARS-CoV-2 infection. On this clone itself: Its antigen is unknown.

V shed 5 bases and J shed 6 bases, with 15 bases lying between them. This CDR3 spans 14 amino acids. Germline V gene sequence: CDR1 MNHEY, CDR2 SVGAGI. Clones were sequenced by immunoSEQ multiplex PCR, and TCRdb holds only the in-frame ones, with some missing. The sample carries approximately 40,000 clones, 82% recorded once. Sequencing was performed on CD4+ T cells from PBMCs cultured without peptide, taken before COVID-19 vaccination. This receptor was identified in a human donor who received a COVID-19 vaccine. V gene TRBV6-5 combines with J gene TRBJ2-3, with a possible D match to TRBD1 (7 bases). This CDR3 reads CASSRGTASDTQYF. The CDR3 nucleotides read TGTGCCAGCAGTCGCGGGACAGCGAGTGATACGCAGTATTTT.